The present T cell receptor (beta chain) was sequenced within a study of T cells in Graves' hyperthyroidism and ophthalmopathy. The CDR3 consists of 13 residues. Germline lookup yields CDR1 MNHNS and CDR2 SASEGT. The ends were cut back, 10 bases at V and 2 bases at J, with 15 bases in the middle. The hyperthyroidism patients had all been newly diagnosed, and their disease duration was under 2 months. Their ages ranged from 18 to 65 years. Sample collection date corresponds to first hyperthyroidism diagnosis, prior to any ophthalmopathy symptoms. This clonotype was counted ten times or more. What it recognizes is unknown. General study points: Ophthalmopathy, as predicted by the model, came a median around 7 months after the prediction. Blood held most thyroid clonotypes expanded above 0.001 frequency.

TCR beta CDR3 sequences were amplified from RNA transcripts. Using the HTBI primer set, a first-round RT-PCR was run on the TCR CDR3. MiXCR, run by TCRdb on the multiplex PCR reads, gives a single entry per CDR3 protein. The sample has fewer than 300,000 distinct CDR3 sequences; 25% to 30% are singletons. The sequenced sample consisted of blood. This receptor was identified in a man aged 40-49 years with Graves' hyperthyroidism that later progressed to Graves' ophthalmopathy. The chain uses TRBV6-1 and TRBJ2-7, with D perhaps given as TRBD1 or TRBD2 (5 bases each). In DNA form, the CDR3 reads TGTGCCACCAGCCGGGGCGGAACCTACGAGCAGTACTTC. Protein: CATSRGGTYEQYF.